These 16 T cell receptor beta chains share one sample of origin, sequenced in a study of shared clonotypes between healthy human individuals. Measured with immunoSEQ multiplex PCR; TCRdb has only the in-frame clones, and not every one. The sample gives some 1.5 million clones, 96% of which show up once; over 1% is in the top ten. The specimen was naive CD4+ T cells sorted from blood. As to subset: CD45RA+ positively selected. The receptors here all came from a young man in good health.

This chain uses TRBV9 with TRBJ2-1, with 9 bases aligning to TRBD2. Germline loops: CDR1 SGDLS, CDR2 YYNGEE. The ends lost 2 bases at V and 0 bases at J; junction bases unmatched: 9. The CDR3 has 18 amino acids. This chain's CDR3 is CASSVSLAGTGSYNEQFF. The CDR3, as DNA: TGTGCCAGCAGCGTGAGTCTAGCGGGGACGGGCTCCTACAATGAGCAGTTCTTC.

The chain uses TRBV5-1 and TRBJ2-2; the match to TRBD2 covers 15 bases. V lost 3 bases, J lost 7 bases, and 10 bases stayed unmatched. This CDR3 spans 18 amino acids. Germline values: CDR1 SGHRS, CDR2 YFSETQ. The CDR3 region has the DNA TGCGCCAGCAGCTCACTCGGGACTAGCGGGAGGTTTGGCGGGGAGCTGTTTTTT. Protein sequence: CASSSLGTSGRFGGELFF.

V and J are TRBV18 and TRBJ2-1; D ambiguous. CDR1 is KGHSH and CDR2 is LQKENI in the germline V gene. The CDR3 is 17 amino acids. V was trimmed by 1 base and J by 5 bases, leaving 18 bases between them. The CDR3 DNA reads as TGTGCCAGCTCACCACAGTCCGGGCCCCAAGGCGACAATGAGCAGTTCTTC. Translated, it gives CASSPQSGPQGDNEQFF.

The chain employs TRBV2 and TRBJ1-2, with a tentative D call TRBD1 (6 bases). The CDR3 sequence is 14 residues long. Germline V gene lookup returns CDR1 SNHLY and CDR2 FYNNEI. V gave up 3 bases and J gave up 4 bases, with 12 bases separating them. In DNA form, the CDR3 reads TGTGCCAGCAGTGATATGGGGGCCAGCTATGGCTACACCTTC. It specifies CASSDMGASYGYTF.

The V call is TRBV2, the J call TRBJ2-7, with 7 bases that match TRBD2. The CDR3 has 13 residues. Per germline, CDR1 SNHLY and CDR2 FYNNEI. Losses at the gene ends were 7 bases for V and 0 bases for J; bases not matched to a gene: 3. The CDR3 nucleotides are TGTGCCAGCAAGCGGGACGGCTCCTACGAGCAGTACTTC. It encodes CASKRDGSYEQYF. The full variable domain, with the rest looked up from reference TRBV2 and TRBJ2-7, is EPEVTQTPSHQVTQMGQEVILRCVPISNHLYFYWYRQILGQKVEFLVSFYNNEISEKSEIFDDQFSVERPDGSNFTLKIRSTKLEDSAMYFCASKRDGSYEQYFGPGTRLTVT.

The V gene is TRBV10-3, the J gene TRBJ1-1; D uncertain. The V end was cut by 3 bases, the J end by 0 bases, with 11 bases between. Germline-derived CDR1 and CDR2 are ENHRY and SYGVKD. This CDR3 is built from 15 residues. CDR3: CAISDGRTMNTEAFF. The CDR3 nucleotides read TGTGCCATCAGTGATGGGAGGACCATGAACACTGAAGCTTTCTTT.

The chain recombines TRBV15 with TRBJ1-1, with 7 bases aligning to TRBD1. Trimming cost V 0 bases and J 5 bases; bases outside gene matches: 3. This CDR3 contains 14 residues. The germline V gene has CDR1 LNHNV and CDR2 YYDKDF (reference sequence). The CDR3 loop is CATSRERQGTEAFF. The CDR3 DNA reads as TGTGCCACCAGCAGAGAACGACAGGGTACTGAAGCTTTCTTT.

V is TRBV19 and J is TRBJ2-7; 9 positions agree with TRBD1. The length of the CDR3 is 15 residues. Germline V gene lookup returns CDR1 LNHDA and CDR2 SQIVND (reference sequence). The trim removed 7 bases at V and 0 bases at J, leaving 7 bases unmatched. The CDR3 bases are TGTGCCAGTACCGGCCGGACAGGGGACTCCTACGAGCAGTACTTC. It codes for CASTGRTGDSYEQYF.

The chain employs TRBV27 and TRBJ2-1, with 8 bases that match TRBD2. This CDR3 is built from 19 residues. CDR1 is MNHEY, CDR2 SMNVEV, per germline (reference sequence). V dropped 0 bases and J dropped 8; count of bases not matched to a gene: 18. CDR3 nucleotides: TGTGCCAGCAGTTTATCGCCCCCGAAGCGGGAGTGGGGATTCTATGAGCAGTTCTTC. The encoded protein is CASSLSPPKREWGFYEQFF.

CDR3 sequence: CASSKGRLGRAYEQYF. The CDR3 DNA reads TGTGCCAGCAGTAAAGGACGGCTAGGGCGGGCCTACGAGCAGTACTTC. This rearrangement joins TRBV28 to TRBJ2-7; D may be TRBD2 (5 bases). The ends were cut back, 5 bases at V and 2 bases at J, with 19 bases in the middle. The CDR3 is 16 residues long. Germline-derived CDR1 and CDR2 are MDHEN and SYDVKM.

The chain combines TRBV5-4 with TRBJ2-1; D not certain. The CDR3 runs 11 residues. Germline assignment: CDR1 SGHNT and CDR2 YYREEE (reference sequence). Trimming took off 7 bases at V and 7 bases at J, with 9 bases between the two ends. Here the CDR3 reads CASSRPNEQFF. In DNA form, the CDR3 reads TGTGCCAGCTCCCGGCCGAATGAGCAGTTCTTC. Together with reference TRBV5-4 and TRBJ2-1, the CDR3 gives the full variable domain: ETGVTQSPTHLIKTRGQQVTLRCSSQSGHNTVSWYQQALGQGPQFIFQYYREEENGRGNFPPRFSGLQFPNYSSELNVNALELDDSALYLCASSRPNEQFFGPGTRLTVL.

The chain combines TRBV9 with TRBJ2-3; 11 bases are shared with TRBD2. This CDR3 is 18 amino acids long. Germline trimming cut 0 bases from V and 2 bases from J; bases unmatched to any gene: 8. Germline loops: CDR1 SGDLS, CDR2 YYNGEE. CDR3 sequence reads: CASSVGGVAGGNTDTQYF. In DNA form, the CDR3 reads TGTGCCAGCAGCGTAGGAGGAGTAGCGGGAGGGAACACAGATACGCAGTATTTT.

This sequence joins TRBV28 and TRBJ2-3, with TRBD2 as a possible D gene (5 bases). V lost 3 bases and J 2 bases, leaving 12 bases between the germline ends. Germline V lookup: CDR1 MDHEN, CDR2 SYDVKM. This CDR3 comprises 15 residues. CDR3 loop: CASSFPSGLTDTQYF. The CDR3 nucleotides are TGTGCCAGCAGTTTCCCCAGCGGTCTCACAGATACGCAGTATTTT.

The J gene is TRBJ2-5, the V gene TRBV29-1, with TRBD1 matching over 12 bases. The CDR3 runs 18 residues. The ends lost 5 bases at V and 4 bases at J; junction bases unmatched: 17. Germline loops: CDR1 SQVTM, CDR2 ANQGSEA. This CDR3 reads CSVFGTPGTGGVRETQYF. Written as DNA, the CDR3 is TGCAGCGTTTTTGGGACTCCCGGGACAGGGGGCGTCCGAGAGACCCAGTACTTC.

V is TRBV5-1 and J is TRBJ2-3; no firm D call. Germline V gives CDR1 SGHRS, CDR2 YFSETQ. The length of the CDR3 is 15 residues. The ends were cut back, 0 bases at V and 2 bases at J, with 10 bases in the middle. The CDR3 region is CASSLDPTLTDTQYF. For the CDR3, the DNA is TGCGCCAGCAGCTTGGACCCCACACTCACAGATACGCAGTATTTT.

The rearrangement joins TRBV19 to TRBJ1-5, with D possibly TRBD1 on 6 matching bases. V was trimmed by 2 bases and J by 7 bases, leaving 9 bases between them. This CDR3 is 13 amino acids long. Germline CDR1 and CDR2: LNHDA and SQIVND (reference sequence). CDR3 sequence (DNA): TGTGCCAGTAGTATAAGGGGGTCCCAGCCCCAGCATTTT. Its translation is CASSIRGSQPQHF.